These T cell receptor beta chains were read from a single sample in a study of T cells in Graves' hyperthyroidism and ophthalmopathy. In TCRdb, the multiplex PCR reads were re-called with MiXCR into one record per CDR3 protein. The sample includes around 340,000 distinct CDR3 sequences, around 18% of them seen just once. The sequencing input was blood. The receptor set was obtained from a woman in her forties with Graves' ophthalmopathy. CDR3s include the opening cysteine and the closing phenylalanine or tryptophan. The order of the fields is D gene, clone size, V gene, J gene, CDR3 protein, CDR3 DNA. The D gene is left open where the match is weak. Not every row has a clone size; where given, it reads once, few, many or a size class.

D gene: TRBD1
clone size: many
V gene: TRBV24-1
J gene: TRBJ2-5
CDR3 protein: CATGAGTGGLRGETQYF
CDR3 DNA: TGTGCCACCGGGGCCGGGACAGGGGGATTAAGGGGAGAGACCCAGTACTTC

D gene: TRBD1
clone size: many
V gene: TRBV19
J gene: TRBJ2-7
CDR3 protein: CASSIDGQGIYEQYF
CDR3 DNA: TGTGCCAGTAGTATCGACGGACAGGGAATCTACGAGCAGTACTTC

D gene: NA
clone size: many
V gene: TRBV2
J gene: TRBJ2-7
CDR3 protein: CASSGSRSSYEQYF
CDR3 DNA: TGTGCCAGCAGTGGCAGTAGGAGCTCCTACGAGCAGTACTTC

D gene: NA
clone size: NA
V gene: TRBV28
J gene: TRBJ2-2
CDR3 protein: CASKRIITGELFF
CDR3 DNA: TGTGCCAGCAAAAGGATAATAACCGGGGAGCTTTTTTTT

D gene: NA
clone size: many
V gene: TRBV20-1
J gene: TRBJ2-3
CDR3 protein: CSAREISGYTDTQYF
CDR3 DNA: TGCAGTGCTAGAGAGATTAGCGGCTACACAGATACGCAGTATTTT

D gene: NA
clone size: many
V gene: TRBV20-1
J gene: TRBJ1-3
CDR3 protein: CSARSRHTIYF
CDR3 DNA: TGCAGTGCTAGAAGCAGGCACACCATATATTTT

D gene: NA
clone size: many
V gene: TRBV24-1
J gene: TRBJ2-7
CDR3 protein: CATSEANFDEQYF
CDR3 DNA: TGTGCCACCAGTGAGGCGAATTTCGACGAGCAGTACTTC

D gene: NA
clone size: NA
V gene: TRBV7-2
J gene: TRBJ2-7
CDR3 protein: CAISESKGGEQYF
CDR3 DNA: TGTGCCATCAGTGAGTCGAAGGGTGGCGAGCAGTACTTC

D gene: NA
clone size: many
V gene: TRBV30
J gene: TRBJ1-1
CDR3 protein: CAWSGVGGDEAFF
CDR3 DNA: TGTGCCTGGAGTGGGGTTGGGGGCGATGAAGCTTTCTTT

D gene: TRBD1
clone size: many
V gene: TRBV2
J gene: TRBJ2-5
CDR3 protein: CASSGTGEETQYF
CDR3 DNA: TGTGCCAGCAGTGGGACAGGGGAAGAGACCCAGTACTTC

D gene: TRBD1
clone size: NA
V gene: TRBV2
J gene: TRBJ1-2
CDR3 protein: CANSGDRREGYAF
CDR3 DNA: TGTGCCAACAGTGGGGACAGAAGGGAAGGCTACGCCTTC

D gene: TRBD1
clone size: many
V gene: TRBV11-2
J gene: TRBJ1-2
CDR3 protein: CASSIGQGSGYTF
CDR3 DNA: TGTGCCAGCAGCATCGGACAGGGCAGTGGCTACACCTTC

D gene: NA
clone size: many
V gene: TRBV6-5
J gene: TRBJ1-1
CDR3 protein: CASSIKGYTEAFF
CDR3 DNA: TGTGCCAGCTCGATAAAGGGATACACTGAAGCTTTCTTT

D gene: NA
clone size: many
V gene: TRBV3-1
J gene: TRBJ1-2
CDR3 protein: CASSPTDNYGYTF
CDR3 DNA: TGTGCCAGCAGCCCGACAGATAACTATGGCTACACTTTC

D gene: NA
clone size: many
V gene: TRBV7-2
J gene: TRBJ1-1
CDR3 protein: CASSYRASWAEAFF
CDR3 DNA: TGTGCCAGCAGCTACAGGGCTAGTTGGGCTGAAGCTTTCTTT

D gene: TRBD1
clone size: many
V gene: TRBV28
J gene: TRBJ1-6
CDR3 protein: CASSPWTGDSPLHF
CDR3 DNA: TGTGCCAGCAGTCCTTGGACAGGGGATTCACCCCTCCACTTT

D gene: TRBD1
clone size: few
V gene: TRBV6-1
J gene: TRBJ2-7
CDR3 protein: CASNLGQGYEQYF
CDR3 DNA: TGTGCCAGCAACCTAGGACAGGGCTACGAGCAGTACTTC

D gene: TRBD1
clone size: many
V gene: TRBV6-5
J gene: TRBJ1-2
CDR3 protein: CASLTRQGRGYTF
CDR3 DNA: TGTGCCAGCCTTACGCGACAGGGTAGGGGCTACACCTTC

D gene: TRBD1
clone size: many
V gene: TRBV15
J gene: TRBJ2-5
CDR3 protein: CATSRENHRDSQETQYF
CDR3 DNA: TGTGCCACCAGCAGAGAAAACCACCGGGACAGCCAAGAGACCCAGTACTTC

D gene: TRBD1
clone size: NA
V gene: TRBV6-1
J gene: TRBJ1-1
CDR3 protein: CASSPRGRGKDTEAFF
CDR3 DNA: TGTGCCAGCAGCCCCAGGGGCAGGGGGAAGGACACTGAAGCTTTCTTT

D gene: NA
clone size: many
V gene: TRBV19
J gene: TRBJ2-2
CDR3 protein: CASEQGTGELFF
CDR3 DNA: TGTGCCAGTGAACAGGGCACCGGGGAGCTGTTTTTT

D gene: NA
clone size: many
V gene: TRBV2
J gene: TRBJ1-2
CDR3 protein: CASLKSGYGYTF
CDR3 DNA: TGTGCCAGCCTAAAATCAGGGTATGGCTACACCTTC

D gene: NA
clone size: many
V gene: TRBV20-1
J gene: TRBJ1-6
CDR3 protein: CSANGDGAESSPLHF
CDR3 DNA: TGCAGTGCGAATGGCGACGGAGCGGAGAGTTCACCCCTCCACTTT

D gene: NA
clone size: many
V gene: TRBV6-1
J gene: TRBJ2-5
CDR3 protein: CASSSSETQYF
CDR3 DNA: TGTGCCAGCAGTTCTTCAGAGACCCAGTACTTC

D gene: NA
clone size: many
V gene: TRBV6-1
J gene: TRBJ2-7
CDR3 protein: CASSNGPAGPYEQYF
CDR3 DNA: TGTGCCAGCAGCAACGGCCCCGCGGGGCCCTACGAGCAGTACTTC

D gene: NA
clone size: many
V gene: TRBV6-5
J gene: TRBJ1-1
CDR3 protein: CASSYFGHTEAFF
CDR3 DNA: TGTGCCAGCAGTTACTTTGGACACACTGAAGCTTTCTTT

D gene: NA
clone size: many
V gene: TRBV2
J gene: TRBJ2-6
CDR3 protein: CASSAPGVSGANVLTF
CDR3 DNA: TGTGCCAGCAGTGCACCCGGGGTCTCTGGGGCCAACGTCCTGACTTTC

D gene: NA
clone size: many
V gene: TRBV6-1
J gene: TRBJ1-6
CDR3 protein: CASRAGEGSPLHF
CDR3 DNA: TGTGCCAGCAGGGCAGGGGAAGGTTCACCCCTCCACTTT

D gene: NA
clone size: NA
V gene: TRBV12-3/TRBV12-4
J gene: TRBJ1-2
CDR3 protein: CASSLDGIGGYTF
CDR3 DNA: TGTGCCAGCAGTCTAGACGGAATTGGAGGCTACACCTTC

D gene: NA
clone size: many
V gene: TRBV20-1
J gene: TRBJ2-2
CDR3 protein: CSASGGELFF
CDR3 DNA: TGCAGTGCTTCTGGGGGGGAGCTGTTTTTT

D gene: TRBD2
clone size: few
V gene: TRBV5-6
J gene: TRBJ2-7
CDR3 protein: CASSLLGTSGRVHPSYEQYF
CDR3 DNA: TGTGCCAGCAGCTTACTTGGGACTAGCGGGAGGGTTCATCCCTCCTACGAGCAGTACTTC

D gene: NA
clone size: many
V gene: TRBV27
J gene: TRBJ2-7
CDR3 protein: CASPWGAYEQYF
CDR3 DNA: TGTGCCAGCCCTTGGGGGGCCTACGAGCAGTACTTC

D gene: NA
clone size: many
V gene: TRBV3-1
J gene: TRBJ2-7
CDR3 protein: CASSQDSSPYEQYF
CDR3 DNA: TGTGCCAGCAGCCAAGATTCCAGTCCCTACGAGCAGTACTTC

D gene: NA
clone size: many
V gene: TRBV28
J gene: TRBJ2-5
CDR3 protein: CVTSGLGETQYF
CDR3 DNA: TGTGTAACGTCAGGGTTGGGAGAGACCCAGTACTTC